This entry concerns a single T cell receptor beta chain. The data stem from a study of blood T cell repertoires in COVID-19. Using immunoSEQ multiplex PCR, the repertoire was profiled, and TCRdb retains in-frame clones only, with some absent. The sample contains about 250,000 clones, about 85% of which appear only once. Germline CDR1 MDHEN, CDR2 SYDVKM. The CDR3 extends over 13 amino acids. The V gene end was trimmed by 10 bases and the J gene end by 2 bases; junction bases not matched to a gene: 5. The chain is built from TRBV28 and TRBJ1-2, with TRBD1 identical over 9 bases. The source material was peripheral blood. The receptor's source is a woman of 80 years or more with acute or convalescent COVID-19. CDR3 bases: TGTGCCATCTGGACAGGGGTGAACTATGGCTACACCTTC. This translates into CAIWTGVNYGYTF.